This T cell receptor beta chain was sequenced during a study of CD8 T cells in cerebrospinal fluid in Alzheimer's disease. Germline V CDR1 and CDR2: KGHSH, LQKENI. The CDR3 loop spans 14 amino acids. Each CDR3 protein gets one entry in TCRdb, which reprocessed the 10x single-cell sequencing reads and gives no DNA. The repertoire shows about 1,000 distinct CDR3 sequences; the top ten hold around 10%. A live/dead marker was used to sort live CSF cells for droplet sequencing. This clonotype shows up as medium-sized by frequency. The specimen sequenced was cerebrospinal fluid. This sequence originates from a human donor with mild cognitive impairment. The rearrangement joins TRBV18 to TRBJ1-1. CDR3 region: CASSPLGMNTEAFF. The full variable domain, rest sourced from reference TRBV18 and TRBJ1-1, is NAGVMQNPRHLVRRRGQEARLRCSPMKGHSHVYWYRQLPEEGLKFMVYLQKENIIDESGMPKERFSAEFPKEGPSILRIQQVVRGDSAAYFCASSPLGMNTEAFFGQGTRLTVV.